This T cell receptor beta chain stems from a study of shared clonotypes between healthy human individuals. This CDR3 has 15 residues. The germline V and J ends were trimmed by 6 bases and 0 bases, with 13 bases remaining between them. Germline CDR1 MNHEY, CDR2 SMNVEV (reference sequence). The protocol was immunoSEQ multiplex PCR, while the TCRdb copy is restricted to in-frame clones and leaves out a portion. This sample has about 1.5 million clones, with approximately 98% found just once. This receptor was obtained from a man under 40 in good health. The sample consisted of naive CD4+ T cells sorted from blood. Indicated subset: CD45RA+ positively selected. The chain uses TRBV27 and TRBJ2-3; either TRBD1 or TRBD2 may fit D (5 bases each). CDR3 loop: CASSRKGTSTDTQYF. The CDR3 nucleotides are TGTGCCAGCAGCCGAAAGGGGACGAGCACAGATACGCAGTATTTT.